This is a list of T cell receptor beta chains from one sample in a study of human T cells and chemical hapten exposure. Via MiXCR, TCRdb re-called the RACE reads, giving one row per CDR3 protein. The sample has about 35,000 distinct CDR3 sequences; approximately 6.3% are singletons. The specimen was whole blood, collected in connection with sensitization to the hapten diphenylcyclopropenone (DPC). The receptors stem from a woman aged 25-40 years with alopecia areata. Some clones in this sample may be carry-over from other donors' samples. Each CDR3 is given with its conserved first and last residue. D genes are given only for firm matches. Size values are once, few and many counts, or a class for expanded clones, and some rows have none.

v_call	j_call	d_call	clone_size	cdr3_aa	cdr3_nt
TRBV5-5	TRBJ2-5	TRBD2	-	CASSLERDQYF	TGTGCCAGCAGCTTGGAGCGGGACCAGTACTTC
TRBV6-5	TRBJ1-2	-	many	CASSPQGGYGYTF	TGTGCCAGCAGTCCCCAGGGCGGCTATGGCTACACCTTC
TRBV6-5	TRBJ1-1	-	-	CASRKASSGTEAFF	TGTGCCAGCAGGAAAGCATCGAGTGGCACTGAAGCTTTCTTT
TRBV15	TRBJ2-7	-	few	CATSRDLQSSYEQYF	TGTGCCACCAGCAGAGATTTACAGAGCTCCTACGAGCAGTACTTC
TRBV5-5	TRBJ2-7	TRBD1	-	CASSRDRGFSYEQYF	TGTGCCAGCAGCCGGGACAGGGGGTTCTCCTACGAGCAGTACTTC
TRBV7-9	TRBJ1-5	-	medium-sized	CASSLGEGWQPQHF	TGTGCCAGCAGCTTAGGGGAGGGTTGGCAGCCCCAGCATTTT
TRBV12-5	TRBJ2-1	TRBD1	-	CASGLERIRGQRFNEQFF	TGTGCTAGTGGTTTGGAGAGAATCAGGGGGCAGAGGTTCAATGAGCAGTTCTTC
TRBV13	TRBJ2-4	TRBD2	-	CASSFRLAADIQYF	TGTGCCAGCAGCTTCAGACTAGCGGCCGACATTCAGTACTTC
TRBV4-3	TRBJ2-6	TRBD2	few	CASSPTSGGSGANVLTF	TGCGCCAGCAGCCCAACTAGCGGGGGCTCTGGGGCCAACGTCCTGACTTTC
TRBV7-9	TRBJ1-5	TRBD1	few	CASSSDRGYGNQPQHF	TGTGCCAGCAGCTCCGACAGGGGATATGGCAATCAGCCCCAGCATTTT
TRBV20-1	TRBJ1-1	-	many	CSARVRGDTEAFF	TGCAGTGCTAGAGTGAGAGGGGACACTGAAGCTTTCTTT
TRBV29-1	TRBJ2-5	TRBD2	many	CTSLGTSGQETQYF	TGCACCTCCTTGGGGACTAGTGGGCAAGAGACCCAGTACTTC
TRBV3-1	TRBJ2-3	-	few	CASSQDPTSSYTDTQYF	TGTGCCAGCAGCCAAGATCCAACTAGTTCCTACACAGATACGCAGTATTTT
TRBV27	TRBJ2-7	-	-	CASSLYRGVYEQYF	TGTGCCAGCAGTTTATATAGGGGGGTCTACGAGCAGTACTTC
TRBV20-1	TRBJ2-6	-	-	CSADTGMSGANVLTF	TGCAGTGCAGACACCGGGATGTCTGGGGCCAACGTCCTGACTTTC
TRBV20-1	TRBJ2-1	TRBD2	few	CSASIPGLAGDSYNEQFF	TGCAGTGCTAGCATCCCGGGACTAGCGGGGGACTCCTACAATGAGCAGTTCTTC
TRBV20-1	TRBJ1-6	-	-	CSARVAGNSPLHF	TGCAGTGCTAGAGTTGCGGGGAATTCACCCCTCCACTTT
TRBV14	TRBJ1-1	-	many	CASSVSMNTEAFF	TGTGCCAGCAGCGTCAGTATGAACACTGAAGCTTTCTTT